This T cell receptor (beta chain) was documented in a study of blood T cell repertoires in COVID-19. Study-wide background: The United States, Italy and Spain provided the acute and convalescent COVID-19 samples. From T cells, B-cell-depleted T cells, or PBMCs came the material, which was cDNA or gDNA.

Recruited during active infection, patients (from Seattle) were subsequently followed longitudinally. As originally analysed: Amplification with reference gene primers provided the estimates of nucleated cell counts. Sequenced by immunoSEQ multiplex PCR; TCRdb stores in-frame clones only, minus some. The V and J calls and clone size come from that table; D and trimming were worked out from the DNA. Here the sample spans 200,000 to 250,000 clones, 92% being singletons. With 4 bases clipped from V and 7 bases from J, the junction kept 4 bases outside the gene matches. CDR1 KGHSH and CDR2 LQKENI come from the germline V gene. This CDR3 is 14 amino acids long.

The J gene is TRBJ1-6, the V gene TRBV18; 7 bases match TRBD1. Sequencing input: peripheral blood. This sequence was found in a man between 60 and 75 years old with COVID-19, enrolled during active disease. CDR3 DNA: TGTGCCAGCTCACGGGACAGCGGCAATTCACCCCTCCACTTT. Protein product: CASSRDSGNSPLHF.